This entry describes one TCR beta chain. The data are from a study of blood T cell repertoires in COVID-19. This CDR3 contains 14 residues. Trimming took off 2 bases at V and 4 bases at J, with 10 bases between the two ends. Germline assignment: CDR1 SGHDT and CDR2 YYEEEE. Authors' analysis steps: Amplification with reference gene primers provided the estimates of nucleated cell counts. The protocol was immunoSEQ multiplex PCR, while the TCRdb copy is restricted to in-frame clones and leaves out a portion. That table supplies the V and J calls and clone size; D and trimming were determined from the DNA. This table holds around 140,000 clones, over 70% found once.

Specimen: peripheral blood. The chain is built from TRBV5-6 and TRBJ1-5; D is possibly TRBD1 (5 bases). This sequence originates from a woman aged 60-75 years with acute or convalescent COVID-19. CDR3 DNA: TGTGCCAGCAGCTTAGGAGGGGAGAATCAGCCCCAGCATTTT. It specifies CASSLGGENQPQHF.